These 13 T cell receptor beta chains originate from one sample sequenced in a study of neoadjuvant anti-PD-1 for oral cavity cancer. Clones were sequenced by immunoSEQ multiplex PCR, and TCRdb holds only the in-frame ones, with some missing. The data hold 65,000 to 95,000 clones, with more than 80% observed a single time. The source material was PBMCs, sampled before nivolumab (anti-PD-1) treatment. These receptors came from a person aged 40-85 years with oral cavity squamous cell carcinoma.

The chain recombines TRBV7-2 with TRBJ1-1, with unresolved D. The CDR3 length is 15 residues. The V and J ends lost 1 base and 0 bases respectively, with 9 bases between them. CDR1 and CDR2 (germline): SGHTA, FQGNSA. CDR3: CASSLVPAVNTEAFF. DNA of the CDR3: TGTGCCAGCAGCTTAGTTCCGGCGGTGAACACTGAAGCTTTCTTT. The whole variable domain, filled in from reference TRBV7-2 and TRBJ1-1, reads GAGVSQSPSNKVTEKGKDVELRCDPISGHTALYWYRQSLGQGLEFLIYFQGNSAPDKSGLPSDRFSAERTGGSVSTLTIQRTQQEDSAVYLCASSLVPAVNTEAFFGQGTRLTVV.

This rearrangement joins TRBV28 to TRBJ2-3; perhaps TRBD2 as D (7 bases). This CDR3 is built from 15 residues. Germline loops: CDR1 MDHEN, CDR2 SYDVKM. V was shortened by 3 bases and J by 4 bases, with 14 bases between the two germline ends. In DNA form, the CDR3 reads TGTGCCAGCAGTTTTGGTAGGGGGGGGCCAGATACGCAGTATTTT. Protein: CASSFGRGGPDTQYF.

The CDR3 protein is CASSIQPSSYEQYF. CDR3 DNA sequence: TGTGCCAGTAGTATACAGCCATCCTCCTACGAGCAGTACTTC. The chain links TRBV19 to TRBJ2-7; D remains ambiguous. The V end was cut by 2 bases, the J end by 0 bases, with 8 bases between. The CDR3 is 14 amino acids. CDR1 LNHDA and CDR2 SQIVND come from the germline V gene (reference sequence). Full variable domain (remainder filled in from reference TRBV19 and TRBJ2-7): DGGITQSPKYLFRKEGQNVTLSCEQNLNHDAMYWYRQDPGQGLRLIYYSQIVNDFQKGDIAEGYSVSREKKESFPLTVTSAQKNPTAFYLCASSIQPSSYEQYFGPGTRLTVT.

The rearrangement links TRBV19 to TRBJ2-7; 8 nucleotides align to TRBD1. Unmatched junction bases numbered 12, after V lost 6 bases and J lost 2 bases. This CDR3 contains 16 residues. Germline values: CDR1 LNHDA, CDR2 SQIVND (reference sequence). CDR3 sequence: CASSSRTGQETYEQYF. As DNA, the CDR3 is TGTGCCAGTAGCAGCAGAACGGGACAGGAGACCTACGAGCAGTACTTC.

CDR3 protein: CASSLARGYNEQFF. CDR3 in DNA: TGCGCCAGCAGCTTGGCCCGGGGCTACAATGAGCAGTTCTTC. The chain combines TRBV5-1 with TRBJ2-1; the D gene is possibly TRBD2 (5 bases). The germline V gene encodes CDR1 SGHRS and CDR2 YFSETQ. The CDR3 extends over 14 amino acids. V dropped 0 bases and J dropped 3 bases, with 7 bases sitting between them. The full variable domain, rest sourced from reference TRBV5-1 and TRBJ2-1, is KAGVTQTPRYLIKTRGQQVTLSCSPISGHRSVSWYQQTPGQGLQFLFEYFSETQRNKGNFPGRFSGRQFSNSRSEMNVSTLELGDSALYLCASSLARGYNEQFFGPGTRLTVL.

CDR3 residues: CASSESGDPNYGYTF. CDR3 sequence (DNA): TGTGCCAGCAGTGAATCGGGCGATCCTAACTATGGCTACACCTTC. The gene calls are TRBV25-1 and TRBJ1-2; the D is unclear. Looked up from germline, CDR1 is MGHDK and CDR2 is SYGVNS. The V end was cut by 1 base, the J end by 0 bases, with 9 bases between. CDR3 length: 15 amino acids.

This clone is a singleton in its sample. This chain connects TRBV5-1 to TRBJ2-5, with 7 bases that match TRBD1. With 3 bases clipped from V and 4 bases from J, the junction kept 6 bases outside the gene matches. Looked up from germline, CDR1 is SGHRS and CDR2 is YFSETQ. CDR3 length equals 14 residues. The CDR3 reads CASSSQGQAETQYF. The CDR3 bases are TGCGCCAGCAGCTCACAAGGACAGGCAGAGACCCAGTACTTC.

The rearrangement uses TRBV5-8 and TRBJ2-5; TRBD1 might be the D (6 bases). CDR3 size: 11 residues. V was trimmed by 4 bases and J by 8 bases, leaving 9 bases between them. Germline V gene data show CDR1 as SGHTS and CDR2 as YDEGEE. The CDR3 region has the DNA TGTGCCAGCAGCCAGGGGAGAACCCAGTACTTC. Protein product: CASSQGRTQYF.

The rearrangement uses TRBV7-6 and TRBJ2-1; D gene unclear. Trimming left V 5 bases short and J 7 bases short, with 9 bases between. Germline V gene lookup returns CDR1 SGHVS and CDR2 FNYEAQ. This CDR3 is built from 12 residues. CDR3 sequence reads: CASSLQRNEQFF. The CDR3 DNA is TGTGCCAGCAGCCTACAGAGAAATGAGCAGTTCTTC.

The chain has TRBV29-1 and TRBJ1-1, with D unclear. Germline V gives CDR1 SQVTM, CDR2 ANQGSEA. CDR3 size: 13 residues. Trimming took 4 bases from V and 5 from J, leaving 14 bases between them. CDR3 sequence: CSVVPPVGTEAFF. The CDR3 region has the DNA TGCAGCGTTGTGCCGCCGGTGGGGACTGAAGCTTTCTTT.

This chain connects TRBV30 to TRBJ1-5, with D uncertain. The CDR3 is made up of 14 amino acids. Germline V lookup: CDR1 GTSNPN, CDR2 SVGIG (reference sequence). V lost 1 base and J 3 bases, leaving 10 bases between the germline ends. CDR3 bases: TGTGCCTGGAGTGAGGGCACGTTCAATCAGCCCCAGCATTTT. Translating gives CAWSEGTFNQPQHF.

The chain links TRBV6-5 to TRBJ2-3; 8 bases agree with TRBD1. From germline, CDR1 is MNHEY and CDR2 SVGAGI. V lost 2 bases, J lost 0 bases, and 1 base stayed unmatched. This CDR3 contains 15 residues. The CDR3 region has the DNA TGTGCCAGCAGTTACGGACAGGGCAGCACAGATACGCAGTATTTT. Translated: CASSYGQGSTDTQYF.

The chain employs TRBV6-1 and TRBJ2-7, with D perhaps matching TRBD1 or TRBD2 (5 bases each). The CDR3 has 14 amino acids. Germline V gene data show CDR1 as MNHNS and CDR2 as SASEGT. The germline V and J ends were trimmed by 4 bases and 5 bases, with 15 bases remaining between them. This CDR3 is CASSGGGTRNEQYF. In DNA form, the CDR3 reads TGTGCCAGCAGTGGTGGGGGAACGCGTAACGAGCAGTACTTC.